This TCR beta chain was sequenced in a study of metastatic and nonmetastatic thyroid tumors (TCRdb year 2020). Looking at the study overall: The researchers compared repertoires between peripheral blood samples and tumor or nodule tissue samples from patients with malignant or benign thyroid disease.

By its share of the sample, this clone is medium-sized (0.01 to 0.1%). What antigen it recognizes has not been identified. Per-base qualities were not stored, and no clone one base away is much larger. Paper-wide results and their limitations: In both blood and tumor samples, malignant tumors were reported to have significantly higher TCR beta diversity than benign nodules.

The library was prepared using PCR. Sequenced using an Illumina HiSeq 4000. High-throughput sequencing was used to profile the TCR beta-chain CDR3 region of every patient. For the original study's pipeline: The researchers built a classifier to tell apart papillary thyroid cancer patients with distant metastasis, based on CDR3 differences among clinicopathological groups. To measure repertoire diversity the researchers used the Shannon index, while the Morisita-Horn index served to gauge how similar the tumor and blood repertoires were. TCRdb applied fastp at Q25 and MiXCR to the public reads, then kept only in-frame beta chains. Clone size and V and J calls follow TCRdb, not the original study. The sample table shows more than 15,000 clones, and 27% are seen once. More than 6% of the sample lies in the top ten. Ends trimmed: V by 5 bases, J by 1 base; bases unmatched to a gene: 4. CDR3 length: 14 amino acids, cysteine to phenylalanine. Of all the DNA, just the CDR3 is kept, 42 bases in frame from base 1. The germline V gene encodes CDR1 MRHNA and CDR2 SNTAGT.

No treatment had been received by any patient before thyroid surgery. The study retrospectively analysed patient clinical samples collected from the early 2010s to the late 2010s using T-cell receptor beta sequencing. The chain couples TRBV6-4 to TRBJ1-1; TRBD1 aligns with 7 central bases. This TCR was sampled from a female donor with papillary thyroid cancer or a benign thyroid nodule (not recorded which). Some clones in this sample may be carry-over from other donors' samples. The source material was blood. For the CDR3, the sequence is CASSPAGGNTEAFF. Read as DNA, the sequence is TGTGCCAGCAGTCCGGCAGGGGGGAACACTGAAGCTTTCTTT.